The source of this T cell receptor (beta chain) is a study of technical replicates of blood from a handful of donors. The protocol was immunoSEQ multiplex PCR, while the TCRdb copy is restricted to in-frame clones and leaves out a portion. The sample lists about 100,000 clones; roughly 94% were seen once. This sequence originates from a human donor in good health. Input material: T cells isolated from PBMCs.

The CDR3 DNA reads TGCGCCAGCAGCTGGCCATTGGTAGACACAGGCAACACTGAAGCTTTCTTT. It yields the protein CASSWPLVDTGNTEAFF. The rearrangement uses TRBV5-1 and TRBJ1-1, with D perhaps TRBD1 (5 bases). This CDR3 has 17 amino acids. Trimming removed 3 bases from V and 2 bases from J, with 20 bases in between. From germline, CDR1 is SGHRS and CDR2 YFSETQ.